This TCR beta chain was sequenced in a study of blood T cells in healthy people across ages. For the second PCR, which ran for 7 to 11 cycles, a sample-barcoded 5' primer and a J-beta primer mix were used. Each TCR beta cDNA got a 12-nucleotide random molecular identifier. At least 2.5 million CDR3-containing paired-end reads were obtained per sample. TCRdb called the 5' RACE reads again in MiXCR, with one record for every CDR3 protein. The sample has 1.5 million to 2 million distinct CDR3 sequences, roughly 30% seen once. This clonotype has more than one count but fewer than ten. Its antigen is currently unknown. The CDR3 is 16 amino acids. The V gene's germline CDR1 is SEHNR and CDR2 FQNEAQ (reference sequence). Deletions cut 5 bases from V and 2 bases from J, with 19 bases between. Findings and limits, study-wide: Measured against age, TCR beta diversity per million T cells decreased in a roughly linear manner.

Donors were healthy Caucasian individuals from Russia aged roughly 6 to 95. This receptor was taken from a woman in her twenties or thirties in good health. This chain uses TRBV7-9 with TRBJ2-7; D is possibly TRBD1 or TRBD2 (5 bases each). The sample consisted of blood. The CDR3 DNA follows: TGTGCCAGCAGCCTGGGGACCTTAGGGGAGACCTACGAGCAGTACTTC. Translating gives CASSLGTLGETYEQYF.